Listed below are T cell receptor beta chains from one sample, sequenced in a study of response to subunit inactivated influenza vaccine. Via MiXCR, TCRdb re-called the RT-PCR reads, giving one row per CDR3 protein. The sample carries under 550,000 distinct CDR3 sequences, 6.5% to 8% recorded once. Sample: PBMCs from blood, taken around 25 months after vaccination. These receptors all stem from a man aged 50 to 75 who received an inactivated influenza vaccine. Both conserved end residues are part of each CDR3.

>TRBV11-2|TRBJ2-7
CASSLLVGRAGYEQYF
>TRBV12-3/TRBV12-4|TRBJ1-1
CASSSGRQAEAFF
>TRBV18|TRBJ2-5
CASSLRTGAGKTQYF
>TRBV14|TRBJ2-3
CASSHLGRSTDTQYF
>TRBV4-3|TRBJ1-4
CASSQVGQSTNEKLFF
>TRBV20-1|TRBJ2-3
CSASSRLAGGDTQYF
>TRBV5-1|TRBJ2-7
CASSLTGTGEWEQYF
>TRBV3-1|TRBJ1-2
CASTLAGGGYTF
>TRBV29-1|TRBJ2-3
CSVEDARTSTDTQYF
>TRBV12-3/TRBV12-4|TRBJ2-5
CASRTNKETQYF
>TRBV20-1|TRBJ1-6
CSARVPGAFDSPLYF
>TRBV12-3/TRBV12-4|TRBJ1-1
CASSPPTGYTEAFF
>TRBV15|TRBJ2-4
CATSRDKSENIQYF
>TRBV2|TRBJ2-3
CASSGTRDTQYF
>TRBV4-2|TRBJ1-5
CASRQTAGGYGNQPQHF
>TRBV13|TRBJ2-3
CASSLTIPDTQYF
>TRBV6-2/TRBV6-3|TRBJ2-1
CASSRPPTAYNEQFF
>TRBV5-1|TRBJ2-5
CASSLDMSAGGAGTQYF
>TRBV10-3|TRBJ1-6
CATKDSSYNSPLHF
>TRBV14|TRBJ1-1
CASSVQDWKNTEAFF
>TRBV5-6|TRBJ2-7
CAISPRVSYEQYF
>TRBV20-1|TRBJ1-6
CSARDQDSRYNSPLHF
>TRBV5-1|TRBJ2-1
CASSHQGGETNEQFF
>TRBV12-3/TRBV12-4|TRBJ2-1
CASCWTTRSSYNEQFF
>TRBV2|TRBJ1-2
CASRLDRMTNYGYTF
>TRBV28|TRBJ1-6
CASGEGQGNSPLHF
>TRBV5-8|TRBJ1-2
CASSLVGANYGYTF
>TRBV9|TRBJ2-4
CASSVGGSQNIQYF
>TRBV5-1|TRBJ1-1
CASSSEAGRTEAFF
>TRBV12-3/TRBV12-4|TRBJ2-3
CASSHVSGGSDTDTQYF
>TRBV12-3/TRBV12-4|TRBJ2-3
CASSSITWRDTQYF
>TRBV12-3/TRBV12-4|TRBJ2-3
CASSLRPDRTDTQYF
>TRBV20-1|TRBJ2-4
CSARDPAAKNIQYF
>TRBV4-2|TRBJ2-3
CASSQGASGRASDTQYF
>TRBV28|TRBJ2-2
CASSLLGGTGGLGELFF
>TRBV5-1|TRBJ2-7
CASSLRTRGLSEQYF
>TRBV11-2|TRBJ2-1
CASSFNRGGLNNEQFF
>TRBV6-1|TRBJ2-5
CASSEVPSVVFQETQYF
>TRBV20-1|TRBJ2-1
CSPLGASGSRGEQFF
>TRBV7-2|TRBJ2-1
CASSLVSTSGRYNEQFF
>TRBV4-3|TRBJ2-2
CASSPWTSGGAVYTYRELFF
>TRBV20-1|TRBJ2-2
CSANFGAGVNGELFF
>TRBV12-3/TRBV12-4|TRBJ2-3
CASSYSARTDTQYF
>TRBV20-1|TRBJ2-6
CSAKSYGVRSYSGANVLTF
>TRBV29-1|TRBJ2-5
CSGTSVGETQYF
>TRBV28|TRBJ1-2
CASSFKRRWGDYGYTF
>TRBV6-1|TRBJ1-6
CASRDIYYNSPLHF
>TRBV20-1|TRBJ2-5
CSANPTSGGALETQYF
>TRBV4-3|TRBJ1-2
CASSQQQGPNYGYTF
>TRBV6-2/TRBV6-3|TRBJ1-1
CASWMTGISTEAFF
>TRBV4-3|TRBJ2-2
CASSQERSGELFF
>TRBV12-3/TRBV12-4|TRBJ2-2
CASVLEGRGTGELFF
>TRBV4-2|TRBJ1-2
CASSQGQAQGLYGYTF
>TRBV5-1|TRBJ2-7
CASSNPRGSYEQYF
>TRBV20-1|TRBJ2-3
CSACLGGSGTDTQYF